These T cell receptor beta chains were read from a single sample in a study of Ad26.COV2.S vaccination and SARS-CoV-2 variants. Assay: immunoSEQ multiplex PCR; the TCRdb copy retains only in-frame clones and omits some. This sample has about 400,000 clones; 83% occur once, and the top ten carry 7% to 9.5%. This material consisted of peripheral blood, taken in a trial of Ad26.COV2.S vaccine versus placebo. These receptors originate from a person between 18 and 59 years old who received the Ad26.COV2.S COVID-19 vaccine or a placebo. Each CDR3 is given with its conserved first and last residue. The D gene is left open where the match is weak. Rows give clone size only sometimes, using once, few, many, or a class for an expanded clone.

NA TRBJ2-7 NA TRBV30 TGTGCCTGGAGTGTACAATACGAGCAGTACTTC CAWSVQYEQYF
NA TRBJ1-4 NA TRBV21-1 TGTGCCAGCAGCAAAGTCGAGGGGGGTTTAACTAATGAAAAACTGTTTTTT CASSKVEGGLTNEKLFF
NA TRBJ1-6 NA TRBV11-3 TGTGCCAGCACCACAGGACAGAGTAATTCACCCCTCCACTTT CASTTGQSNSPLHF
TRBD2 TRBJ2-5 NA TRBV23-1 TGCGCCAACGGGGGGTCAGAGACCCAGTACTTC CANGGSETQYF
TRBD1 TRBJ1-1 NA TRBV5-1 TGCGCCAGCAGCCCGGAGACAGGGAGGCACACTGAAGCTTTCTTT CASSPETGRHTEAFF
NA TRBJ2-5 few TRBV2 TGTGCCAGCAGTCGTTTTGGACGGGAACGCCAAGAGACCCAGTACTTC CASSRFGRERQETQYF
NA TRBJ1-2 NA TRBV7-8 TGTGCCAGCAGCTTAGCGGCGGGGATAGGCGCCTATGGCTACACCTTC CASSLAAGIGAYGYTF
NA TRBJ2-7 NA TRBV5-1 TGCGCCAGCAGCTTGAGGGACCCTCCTCCGAGCTCCTACGAGCAGTACTTC CASSLRDPPPSSYEQYF
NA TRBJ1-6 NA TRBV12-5 TGTGCTAGTGGCCCCGAGGGGGGGCGGAATTCACCCCTCCACTTT CASGPEGGRNSPLHF
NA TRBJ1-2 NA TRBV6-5 TGTGCCAGCAGTTTAACTCAGGGAGGAAACTATGGCTACACCTTC CASSLTQGGNYGYTF
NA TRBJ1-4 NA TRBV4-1 TGCGCCAGCAGCCCTAAAAGTCGGGGCGGTCGGGTCGGTAATGAAAAACTGTTTTTT CASSPKSRGGRVGNEKLFF
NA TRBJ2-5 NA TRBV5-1 TGCGCCAGCAAGGGTCCCAGCCAAGAGACCCAGTACTTC CASKGPSQETQYF
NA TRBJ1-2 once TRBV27 TGTGCCAGCAGCTCGGCAGTGGGGGGAGGATATGGCTACACCTTC CASSSAVGGGYGYTF
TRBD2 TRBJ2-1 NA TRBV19 TGTGCCAGTAGTATGGCGGGAGTTGAGCAGTTCTTC CASSMAGVEQFF
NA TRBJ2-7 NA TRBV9 TGTGCCAGCAGCTTGGGACTTGGGGACACCTACGAGCAGTACTTC CASSLGLGDTYEQYF
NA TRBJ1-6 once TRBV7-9 TGTGCCAGCCGTGGGGACAACAATTCACCCCTCCACTTT CASRGDNNSPLHF
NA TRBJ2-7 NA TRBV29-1 TGCAGCGTTGTAAGTCCAACAAGACGCGAGCAGTACTTC CSVVSPTRREQYF
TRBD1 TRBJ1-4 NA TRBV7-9 TGTGCCAGCAGCTCCCTGGACAGGAGCGAAAAACTGTTTTTT CASSSLDRSEKLFF
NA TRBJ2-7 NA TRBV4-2 TGTGCCAGCAGCCAAGGGGCAGACCCCTACGAGCAGTACTTC CASSQGADPYEQYF
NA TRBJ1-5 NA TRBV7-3 TGTGCCAGCAGCTCCTCCTTGGGTTCGCCCCAGCATTTT CASSSSLGSPQHF
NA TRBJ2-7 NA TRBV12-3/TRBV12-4 TGTGCCAGCAGTTTTGCGGGTAACGAGCAGTACTTC CASSFAGNEQYF
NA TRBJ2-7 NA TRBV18 TGTGCCAGCTCACCAGGGAGGCAGGCAGCTAGAGAGCAGTACTTC CASSPGRQAAREQYF
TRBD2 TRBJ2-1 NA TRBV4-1 TGCGCCAGCAGCCAAACCCTAGGACTAGTCGATGAGCAGTTCTTC CASSQTLGLVDEQFF
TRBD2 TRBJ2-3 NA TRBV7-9 TGTGCCAGCAGGGTTAGCGGGACCACAGATACGCAGTATTTT CASRVSGTTDTQYF
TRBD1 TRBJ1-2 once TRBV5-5 TGTGCCAGCAGCTTGGGGGACAGGGTCTATGGCTACACCTTC CASSLGDRVYGYTF
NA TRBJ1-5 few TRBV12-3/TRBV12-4 TGTGCCAGCAGTTTTTTCAGGACCCAGCCCCAGCATTTT CASSFFRTQPQHF
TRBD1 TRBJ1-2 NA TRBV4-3 TGCGCCAGCAGCCAAGATCGGGGACAGGGGGTCCTAGGGATCACCTTC CASSQDRGQGVLGITF
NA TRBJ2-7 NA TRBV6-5 TGTGCCAGCAGTTACTCTTTTCAGATACCCTCCTACGAGCAGTACTTC CASSYSFQIPSYEQYF
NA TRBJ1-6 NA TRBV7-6 TGTGCCAGCAGCTTAGGAGGGGAATCACCCCTCCACTTT CASSLGGESPLHF
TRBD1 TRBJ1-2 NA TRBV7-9 TGTGCCAGCAGCAATAGAAGACAGGGAGGCAACTATGGCTACACCTTC CASSNRRQGGNYGYTF
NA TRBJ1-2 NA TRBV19 TGTGCCAGTAGGAACTCCCTAGGGGTTTACTATGGCTACACCTTC CASRNSLGVYYGYTF
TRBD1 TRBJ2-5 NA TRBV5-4 TGTGCCAGCAGCTCCGAGGGACAGTATGTAGAGACCCAGTACTTC CASSSEGQYVETQYF
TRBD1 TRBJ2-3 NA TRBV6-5 TGTGCCAGCGGGCGGCTGGGACAGGGCACAGATACGCAGTATTTT CASGRLGQGTDTQYF
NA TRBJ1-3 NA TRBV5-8 TGTGCCAGCAGCTTGGCCCCGGGGCGTTACACCATATATTTT CASSLAPGRYTIYF
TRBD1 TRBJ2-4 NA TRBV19 TGTGCCAGTAGTCTGACAGGGGAAAGGAACATTCAGTACTTC CASSLTGERNIQYF
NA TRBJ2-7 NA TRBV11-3 TGTGCCAGCAGCTTAGGGCCTCTAAGCCTTTCCTACGAGCAGTACTTC CASSLGPLSLSYEQYF
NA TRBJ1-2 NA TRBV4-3 TGCGCCAGCAGCCAATCCCTCGGAAACTATGGCTACACCTTC CASSQSLGNYGYTF
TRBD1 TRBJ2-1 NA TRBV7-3 TGTGCCAGCAGTCCCGACAGGGTATCCTACAATGAGCAGTTCTTC CASSPDRVSYNEQFF
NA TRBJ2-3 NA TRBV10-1 TGCGCCAGCAGTGCCGATAGCACAGATACGCAGTATTTT CASSADSTDTQYF
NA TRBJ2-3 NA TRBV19 TGTGCCAGTAGTATCCGGGGAAGCACAGATACGCAGTATTTT CASSIRGSTDTQYF
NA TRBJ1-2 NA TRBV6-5 TGTGCCAGCAGTCTAGACAGGTTTGAGGATGGCTACACCTTC CASSLDRFEDGYTF
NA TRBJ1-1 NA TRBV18 TGTGCCAGCTCACAGCGGATGAACACTGAAGCTTTCTTT CASSQRMNTEAFF
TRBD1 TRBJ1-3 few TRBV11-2 TGTGCCAGCAGCTCGGGACAGGGCGGCTCTGGAAACACCATATATTTT CASSSGQGGSGNTIYF
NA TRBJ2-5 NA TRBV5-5 TGTGCCAGCAGCAACTCCCCCTATCAAGAGACCCAGTACTTC CASSNSPYQETQYF
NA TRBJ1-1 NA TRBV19 TGTGCCAGTAGTATTTGGGGTAGCACTGAAGCTTTCTTT CASSIWGSTEAFF
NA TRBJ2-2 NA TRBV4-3 TGCGCCAGCAGCCAAGGCGTATTCGCGAACACCGGGGAGCTGTTTTTT CASSQGVFANTGELFF
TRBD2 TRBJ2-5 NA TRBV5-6 TGTGCCAGCAGCTTGCCGGGGAGGGTAGAGACCCAGTACTTC CASSLPGRVETQYF
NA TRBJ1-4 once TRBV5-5 TGTGCCAGTCAGGGGTCAATCAATGAAAAACTGTTTTTT CASQGSINEKLFF
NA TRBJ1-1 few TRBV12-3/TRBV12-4 TGTGCCAGCAGTTTAGCCTGGACTGAAGCTTTCTTT CASSLAWTEAFF